Following are 16 T cell receptor beta chains from one sample sequenced in a study of T cells after yellow fever vaccination. MiXCR, applied by TCRdb to the 5' RACE reads, yields one record per CDR3 protein. Of some 120,000 distinct CDR3 sequences listed, 7.5% to 10% were seen once; the top ten hold approximately 39%. This sample comprised CD8+ T cells sorted from PBMCs, obtained on the day of the yellow fever booster vaccination. The receptors were gathered from a man aged 18 to 30 who received the YFV17D yellow fever vaccine.

This chain connects TRBV25-1 to TRBJ2-1, with TRBD1 matching over 8 bases. Germline V CDR1 and CDR2: MGHDK, SYGVNS. V trimming: 5 bases; J trimming: 9 bases; junction bases outside the gene matches: 12. CDR3 length: 15 residues. As DNA, the CDR3 is TGTGCCAGCAGTAGTGGGGGGACAGGCGTTCCTGAGCAGTTCTTC. Amino acid sequence: CASSSGGTGVPEQFF.

This clonotype occurred a few times. The chain joins TRBV7-6 to TRBJ1-1; the D gene is possibly TRBD1 (6 bases). The ends were cut back, 5 bases at V and 0 bases at J, with 13 bases in the middle. CDR3 size: 15 residues. CDR1 SGHVS and CDR2 FNYEAQ come from the germline V gene. The CDR3 nucleotides read TGTGCCAGCAGCCCAGGGGTGGTAGTGAACACTGAAGCTTTCTTT. As protein: CASSPGVVVNTEAFF.

This clonotype was seen a handful of times. J is TRBJ2-1 and V is TRBV19; 7 bases map to TRBD2. CDR1 and CDR2 (germline): LNHDA, SQIVND (reference sequence). This CDR3 has 14 residues. The V gene end was trimmed by 7 bases and the J gene end by 6 bases; junction bases not matched to a gene: 9. The CDR3 region is CASTARGSVNEQFF. In DNA, the CDR3 is TGTGCCAGTACCGCGCGGGGGTCCGTCAATGAGCAGTTCTTC.

This clonotype has a handful of counts. J is TRBJ2-2 and V is TRBV28; D not resolved. The V and J ends lost 3 bases and 0 bases respectively, with 11 bases between them. The CDR3 loop spans 16 amino acids. CDR1 is MDHEN and CDR2 is SYDVKM in the germline V gene. The CDR3 sequence: CASSLTPPANTGELFF. The CDR3 nucleotides are TGTGCCAGCAGTTTGACGCCTCCCGCGAACACCGGGGAGCTGTTTTTT. Based on the CDR3 plus reference TRBV28 and TRBJ2-2, the full variable domain is DVKVTQSSRYLVKRTGEKVFLECVQDMDHENMFWYRQDPGLGLRLIYFSYDVKMKEKGDIPEGYSVSREKKERFSLILESASTNQTSMYLCASSLTPPANTGELFFGEGSRLTVL.

This clonotype was detected a few times. V is TRBV6-1 and J is TRBJ2-7; 9 bases match TRBD1. Germline V gene sequence: CDR1 MNHNS, CDR2 SASEGT. The length of the CDR3 is 14 residues. V gave up 5 bases and J gave up 1 base; unmatched junction bases: 3. The CDR3 is CASSPGTGSYEQYV. The CDR3 nucleotides read TGTGCCAGCAGTCCCGGGACAGGGTCCTACGAGCAGTACGTC.

The J gene is TRBJ1-4, the V gene TRBV5-5; tentative D call: TRBD1 (5 bases). This CDR3 has 15 amino acids. Trimming shortened V by 4 bases and J by 7 bases, and 17 bases separated the two germline ends. Germline V lookup: CDR1 SGHKS, CDR2 YYEKEE (reference sequence). Written as DNA, the CDR3 is TGTGCCAGCAGCCCCCCAGGGTCGGGGATTGAAAAACTGTTTTTT. This sequence encodes CASSPPGSGIEKLFF. The full variable domain, in which reference TRBV5-5 and TRBJ1-4 provide the parts outside the CDR3, is DAGVTQSPTHLIKTRGQQVTLRCSPISGHKSVSWYQQVLGQGPQFIFQYYEKEERGRGNFPDRFSARQFPNYSSELNVNALLLGDSALYLCASSPPGSGIEKLFFGSGTQLSVL.

In this sample, this clonotype turned up a few times. Here the CDR3 reads CASSHEQGPAPNEQFF. The CDR3 DNA sequence: TGCGCCAGCAGCCATGAACAGGGCCCTGCCCCAAATGAGCAGTTCTTC. V and J are TRBV4-3 and TRBJ2-1, with D perhaps TRBD1 (6 bases). This CDR3 is built from 16 residues. The V gene lost 3 bases and the J gene lost 7 bases, with 19 bases spanning the gap. In germline, CDR1 is LGHNA, CDR2 YSLEER.

This clonotype was seen many times. The V call is TRBV7-9, the J call TRBJ2-1, with 8 bases aligning to TRBD2. With V trimmed by 4 bases and J by 3 bases, 8 bases remained unmatched. Germline V gene sequence: CDR1 SEHNR, CDR2 FQNEAQ (reference sequence). The CDR3 has 16 residues. Here the CDR3 reads CASSSTDSGDYNEQFF. For the CDR3, the DNA is TGTGCCAGCAGCTCCACCGATAGCGGGGACTACAATGAGCAGTTCTTC. The whole variable domain, remainder taken from reference TRBV7-9 and TRBJ2-1, is DTGVSQNPRHKITKRGQNVTFRCDPISEHNRLYWYRQTLGQGPEFLTYFQNEAQLEKSRLLSDRFSAERPKGSFSTLEIQRTEQGDSAMYLCASSSTDSGDYNEQFFGPGTRLTVL.

This clonotype was picked up a small number of times. The V call is TRBV4-1, the J call TRBJ1-5; D not certain. The CDR3 contains 15 residues. The ends were cut back, 3 bases at V and 1 base at J, with 10 bases in the middle. Germline values: CDR1 MGHRA, CDR2 YSYEKL. The CDR3 reads CASSQSVKSNQPQHF. DNA of the CDR3: TGCGCCAGCAGCCAGTCCGTAAAGAGCAATCAGCCCCAGCATTTT.

This clonotype was detected many times. V is TRBV7-7 and J is TRBJ2-7; tentatively, D is TRBD1 (5 bases). Germline loops: CDR1 SSHAT, CDR2 FNYEAQ (reference sequence). The CDR3 runs to 15 residues. For the CDR3, the DNA is TGTGCTAGCAGCCTAGGGGTTGGTAGCTCCTACGAGCAGTACGTC. Its protein is CASSLGVGSSYEQYV.

A few counts support this clonotype. The CDR3 DNA follows: TGCGCCAGCAGCCCCCTCGGGGTCGGGGAGCTGTTTTTT. Protein sequence: CASSPLGVGELFF. The chain carries TRBV5-1 and TRBJ2-2; D possibly corresponds to TRBD2 (5 bases). V gave up 4 bases and J gave up 7 bases, with 11 bases separating them. Looked up from germline, CDR1 is SGHRS and CDR2 is YFSETQ. This CDR3 comprises 13 residues.

This clonotype has more than one count but fewer than ten. The CDR3 reads CASSQDRAGGTEAFF. CDR3 DNA sequence: TGTGCCAGCAGCCAAGATAGGGCAGGGGGCACTGAAGCTTTCTTT. This chain uses TRBV4-2 with TRBJ1-1, with 7 bases matching TRBD1. V was clipped by 0 bases and J by 4 bases; unmatched bases: 5. CDR3 length equals 15 residues. Germline CDR1 and CDR2: LGHNA and YNFKEQ.

For the CDR3, the DNA is TGCGCCAGCAGCCCTGGGACAGGGGGCCACTCTTATGGCTACACCTTC. This gives the protein CASSPGTGGHSYGYTF. The chain recombines TRBV4-3 with TRBJ1-2, with 12 bases aligning to TRBD1. CDR1 is LGHNA and CDR2 is YSLEER in the germline V gene. The trim removed 4 bases at V and 5 bases at J, leaving 8 bases unmatched. This CDR3 has 16 residues.

J is TRBJ2-2 and V is TRBV11-2, with TRBD2 matching over 10 bases. V shed 1 base, J shed 1 base, and the junction held 9 bases outside the gene matches. Germline assignment: CDR1 SGHAT and CDR2 FQNNGV. This CDR3 comprises 19 residues. The CDR3 DNA follows: TGTGCCAGCAGCTTAGGGCCCAGCTGGACTAGCGGGAACACCGGGGAGCTGTTTTTT. Translation gives CASSLGPSWTSGNTGELFF.

This clonotype was seen a handful of times. The rearrangement uses TRBV6-2 or TRBV6-3 and TRBJ2-1; no clear D gene. The CDR3 spans 13 residues. The germline V gene has CDR1 MNHEY and CDR2 SVGEGT. Trimming took 4 bases from V and 7 from J, leaving 11 bases between them. Written as DNA, the CDR3 is TGTGCCAGCAGTTGGACGTTGAGTAATGAGCAGTTCTTC. This gives the protein CASSWTLSNEQFF.

The chain carries TRBV7-9 and TRBJ2-7; D could derive from TRBD1 or TRBD2 (5 bases each). Germline V gives CDR1 SEHNR, CDR2 FQNEAQ (reference sequence). The CDR3 has 15 amino acids. Trimming left V 5 bases short and J 3 bases short, with 17 bases between. Written as DNA, the CDR3 is TGTGCCAGCAGCCTCCTGGGGACCGGCAACTACGAGCAGTACTTC. It specifies CASSLLGTGNYEQYF.